The present entry profiles one T cell receptor (beta chain) with its context. Its target is unknown. This specimen comes from a study of response to subunit inactivated influenza vaccine. Findings of the study overall: Each seasonal flu vaccination may recruit only limited new T cells, authors suggested.

Trimming took 7 bases from V and 10 from J; bases not matched to a gene: 8. This CDR3 has 13 amino acids. Looked up from germline, CDR1 is ENHRY and CDR2 is SYGVKD. TCRdb reprocessed the RT-PCR reads with MiXCR, giving one entry per CDR3 protein. The sample has under 750,000 distinct CDR3 sequences, about 11% seen once. The chain combines TRBV10-3 with TRBJ2-1; 9 nucleotides agree with TRBD1. This TCR came from a man in his forties or fifties who received an inactivated influenza vaccine. The sample here was PBMCs from blood, taken on the day of vaccination. CDR3 coding DNA: TGTGCCATCACCTCCGACAGGGGGTCAGAGCAGTTCTTC. Translation: CAITSDRGSEQFF.